This entry concerns a single T cell receptor beta chain. Trimming took off 4 bases at V and 2 bases at J, with 9 bases between the two ends. This CDR3 spans 13 amino acids. Here immunoSEQ multiplex PCR was the method, and the copy in TCRdb shows in-frame clones only, minus some. The sample records some 120,000 clones, more than 80% being singletons. This entry belongs to a study of T cell responses to AZD1222 COVID-19 vaccine. This TCR came from an adult in good health. The sequences come from peripheral blood, collected on day 0 of AZD1222 vaccination. The chain has TRBV12-3 or TRBV12-4 and TRBJ2-7; TRBD2 is a possible D gene (6 bases). The CDR3, as DNA: TGTGCCAGCAGTTATGGGGGGACCTACGAGCAGTACTTC. It is translated as CASSYGGTYEQYF.